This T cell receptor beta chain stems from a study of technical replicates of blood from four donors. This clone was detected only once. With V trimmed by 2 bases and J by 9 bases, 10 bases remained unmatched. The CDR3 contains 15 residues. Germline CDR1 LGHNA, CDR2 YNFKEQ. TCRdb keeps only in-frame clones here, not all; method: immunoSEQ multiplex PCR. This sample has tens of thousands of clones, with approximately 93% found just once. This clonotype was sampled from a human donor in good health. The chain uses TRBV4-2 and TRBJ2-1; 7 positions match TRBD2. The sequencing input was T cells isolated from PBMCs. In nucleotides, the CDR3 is TGTGCCAGCAGCCAATTTCCAGCGGGACTTGGTGAGCAGTTCTTC. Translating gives CASSQFPAGLGEQFF.